The next 3 T cell receptor beta chains were all read from a single sample in a study of cytomegalovirus exposure and HLA in healthy donors (dated by TCRdb to between 2016 and 2019). Library generation was performed with the immunoSEQ multiplex PCR assay. For the multiplex PCR, a mixture combining 60 forward primers for TCR Vbeta segments and 13 reverse primers for TCR Jbeta segments was used. TCRdb mirrors the immuneACCESS table, restricted to in-frame sequences. Some clones are absent from its copies; in checked studies, under half trace to an unresolved V gene, and the reason for the others is unknown. For this sample there are approximately 170,000 clones; around 76% appear just once. The top ten hold 1.5% to 1.9% of the sample. The specimen was PBMCs. The origin of the receptors is a man aged 35 to 55 in good health and CMV-seronegative.

This clone was detected only once. This rearrangement joins TRBV10-3 to TRBJ1-1; possible D gene TRBD1, 5 bases. V was cut by 6 bases and J by 6 bases, with 11 bases left in between. The CDR3 loop spans 12 amino acids. Germline CDR1 reads ENHRY; CDR2 reads SYGVKD. CDR3 sequence: CAIREGGAEAFF. The CDR3 region has the DNA TGTGCCATCAGGGAGGGAGGGGCTGAAGCTTTCTTT.

The V and J genes are TRBV27 and TRBJ2-1; TRBD1 matches at 11 bases. V gave up 3 bases and J gave up 5 bases; unmatched junction bases: 3. This CDR3 spans 15 amino acids. CDR1 is MNHEY and CDR2 is SMNVEV in the germline V gene (reference sequence). CDR3 nucleotides: TGTGCCAGCAGTTTTGGGACAGGGGGGAACAATGAGCAGTTCTTC. As protein: CASSFGTGGNNEQFF.

The chain is built from TRBV5-4 and TRBJ1-2; maybe TRBD1 (6 bases). The CDR3 contains 16 residues. CDR1 and CDR2 from the germline V gene are SGHNT and YYREEE (reference sequence). V lost 4 bases to trimming and J lost 0 bases, with 16 bases between them. The CDR3 DNA sequence: TGTGCCAGCAGCCGTCCCATGGACAGTGCTAACTATGGCTACACCTTC. This encodes CASSRPMDSANYGYTF.